This T cell receptor (beta chain) was found in a study of T-cell memory formation after mild COVID-19. Study-level information: The TCR clusters were mostly specific to one donor.

Sample barcodes and UMIs were carried by the TCR alpha and TCR beta cDNA libraries that 5'RACE generated with constant-segment primers. Each CDR3 protein gets one entry after TCRdb re-called the 5' RACE reads with MiXCR. This sample has around 200,000 distinct CDR3 sequences, with 10% to 13% found just once. This clonotype was observed a few times. Its antigen remains unidentified. Study results and limitations: Day 15 to 85 contracting clones showed balanced CD4/CD8; day 15 to 37 expanders favored CD4+. Some SARS-CoV-2-responding clones were already detected in memory before infection.

This TCR was sampled from a man aged 18 to 30 who had mild COVID-19 (a few samples of this study predate the infection). Cell type and time point are not known. The sequenced material came from PBMCs or a T cell subset sorted from them (not recorded which).

CDR3 amino acids: CASSPRRALIGGELFF. CDR3 in DNA: TGTGCCAGCAGCCCAAGACGAGCGCTCATTGGCGGGGAGCTGTTTTTT. The rearrangement joins TRBV7-2 to TRBJ2-2; D not resolved. CDR1 SGHTA and CDR2 FQGNSA come from the germline V gene. V lost 5 bases and J lost 7, with 20 bases in between. The CDR3 runs to 16 residues.